This TCR beta chain was recovered during a study of breast tumors, draining lymph nodes, adjacent tissues (dated by TCRdb to about 2016). Notes on the research overall: In breast cancer patients, the study compared the TCR beta repertoires of tumor, adjacent nontumor tissue and axillary lymph nodes. The study was designed to assess the relationships and possible T-cell exchange between tumor, surrounding tissue and draining lymph node repertoires in human breast cancer. Study-wide findings and limitations: The data were considered consistent with the idea that most tumor T cells come from the lymph node and then expand in tumor tissue. Tumor and nontumor tissue repertoires were significantly more similar in luminal-like than in basal-like breast cancer. Rather than being directly demonstrated, the conclusion that tumor T cells originate in lymph nodes was presented as consistent with a hypothesis. Tumors showed preferential V and J gene usage, and their T-cell repertoire diversity fell below that of lymph nodes yet above that of nontumor tissue.

The cysteine opens and the phenylalanine closes a CDR3 of 15 amino acids. The only DNA kept is the CDR3, 45 bases in frame from the first base. V is cut by 0 bases and J by 0 bases, and the space between the germline ends is 7 bases. The germline V gene supplies CDR1 SGDLS and CDR2 YYNGEE. The run used an Illumina HiSeq 2000. Multiplex PCR amplification was used to build the TCR beta chain libraries. High-throughput sequencing was used to analyze the amplified TCR beta chain products. TCRdb trimmed public reads at Q25 via fastp, called clones via MiXCR and kept in-frame beta chains. A single entry per CDR3 protein holds the most common genes and DNA from its merged rows. This sample lists 13,000 to 15,000 distinct CDR3 sequences; less than 70% were detected once. The top ten constitute over 25% of the sample. Adjacent samples consisted of nontumor breast tissue surrounding the tumor. Turning to this clonotype: Its cognate antigen has yet to be identified. No base qualities exist here, and no much larger clone lies one base off it.

This receptor was identified in a female donor with breast cancer. Some clones in this sample may be carry-over from other donors' samples. Sequencing was carried out using tumor-adjacent breast tissue. This chain joins TRBV9 to TRBJ1-3, with no confident D gene call. The CDR3 corresponds to CASSVDLSSGNTIYF. The sequenced DNA: TGTGCCAGCAGCGTAGATCTAAGCTCTGGAAACACCATATATTTT. Joined to the reference TRBV9 and TRBJ1-3 proteins, this CDR3 gives the full variable domain: DSGVTQTPKHLITATGQRVTLRCSPRSGDLSVYWYQQSLDQGLQFLIQYYNGEERAKGNILERFSAQQFPDLHSELNLSSLELGDSALYFCASSVDLSSGNTIYFGEGSWLTVV.